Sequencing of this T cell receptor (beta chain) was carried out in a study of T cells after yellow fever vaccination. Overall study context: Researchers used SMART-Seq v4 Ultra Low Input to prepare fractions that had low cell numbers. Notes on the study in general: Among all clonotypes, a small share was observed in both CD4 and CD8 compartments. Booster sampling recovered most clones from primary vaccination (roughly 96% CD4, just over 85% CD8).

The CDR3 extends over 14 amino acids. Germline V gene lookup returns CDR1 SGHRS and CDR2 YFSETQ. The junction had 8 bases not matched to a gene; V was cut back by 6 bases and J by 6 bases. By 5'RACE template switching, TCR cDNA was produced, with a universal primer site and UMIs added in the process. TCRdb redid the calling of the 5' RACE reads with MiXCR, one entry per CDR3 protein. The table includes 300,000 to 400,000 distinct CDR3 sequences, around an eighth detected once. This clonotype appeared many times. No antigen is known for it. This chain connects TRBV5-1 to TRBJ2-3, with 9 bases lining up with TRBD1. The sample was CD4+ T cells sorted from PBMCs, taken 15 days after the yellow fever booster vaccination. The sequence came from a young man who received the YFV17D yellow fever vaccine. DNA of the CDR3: TGCGCCAGCACCCCGGGACAGGGCATCGATACGCAGTATTTT. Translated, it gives CASTPGQGIDTQYF.